These T cell receptor beta chains were read from a single sample in a study of human thymus T cells. Sequenced by immunoSEQ multiplex PCR; TCRdb stores in-frame clones only, minus some. The data contain tens of thousands of clones, 94% of them singletons. The sequenced sample consisted of blood. All receptors come from a boy less than two years old with a congenital heart defect but otherwise immunologically healthy. Both conserved end residues are part of each CDR3. A D gene is named only where the DNA matches it firmly. Size is stated for part of the rows, as once, few or many counts, or as a class when the clone is expanded.

. TRBJ2-5 TRBV10-3 . CAISVGGETQYF TGTGCCATCAGTGTTGGGGGGGAGACCCAGTACTTC
once TRBJ2-3 TRBV5-1 . CASSPAPSDTQYF TGCGCCAGCAGCCCCGCCCCATCAGATACGCAGTATTTT
. TRBJ2-3 TRBV13 TRBD2 CASSLAGGPGDTQYF TGTGCCAGCAGCTTAGCGGGGGGGCCCGGAGATACGCAGTATTTT
. TRBJ2-1 TRBV30 TRBD2 CAGYLLADGHNEQFF TGTGCCGGATACTTACTAGCGGACGGCCACAATGAGCAGTTCTTC
. TRBJ2-7 TRBV13 TRBD1 CASSLGPRGISLYEQYF TGTGCCAGCAGCTTAGGCCCCAGGGGGATCAGTCTCTACGAGCAGTACTTC
. TRBJ1-5 TRBV27 . CASTPEGVCVNQPQHF TGTGCCAGCACACCCGAGGGGGTTTGCGTGAATCAGCCCCAGCATTTT
. TRBJ2-1 TRBV12-2 . CASRLAGTGYTDEQFF TGTGCAAGTCGCTTAGCGGGGACGGGATACACGGATGAGCAGTTCTTC
. TRBJ2-4 TRBV4-1 . CASSHQGRSGDIQYF TGCGCCAGCAGCCACCAGGGGCGCTCCGGGGACATTCAGTACTTC
. TRBJ2-7 TRBV9 . CASSVATGFNSYEQYF TGTGCCAGCAGCGTAGCTACAGGGTTTAACTCCTACGAGCAGTACTTC
. TRBJ2-3 TRBV27 . CASSFLRDSMYSTDTQYF TGTGCCAGCAGTTTTCTCCGGGACTCAATGTATAGCACAGATACGCAGTATTTT
. TRBJ1-2 TRBV6-1 . CASSAGYYGYTF TGTGCCAGCAGTGCTGGATATTATGGCTACACCTTC
. TRBJ1-1 TRBV30 . CAWSENGNTEAFF TGTGCCTGGAGTGAAAACGGGAACACTGAAGCTTTCTTT
. TRBJ2-3 TRBV9 TRBD2 CASSPRTSGGTDTQYF TGTGCCAGCAGCCCCCGGACTAGCGGGGGGACAGATACGCAGTATTTT
. TRBJ2-1 TRBV4-2 TRBD2 CASSPYSGGLDNEQFF TGTGCCAGCAGCCCGTATAGCGGGGGCTTAGACAATGAGCAGTTCTTC
. TRBJ2-5 TRBV5-1 TRBD2 CASSFSSGGQETQYF TGCGCCAGCAGCTTTTCTAGCGGGGGACAAGAGACCCAGTACTTC
. TRBJ2-5 TRBV5-6 . CASARTDQETQYF TGTGCCAGCGCGAGGACAGACCAAGAGACCCAGTACTTC
. TRBJ1-2 TRBV6-5 . CASSYFLAGYGYTF TGTGCCAGCAGTTACTTTTTGGCAGGGTATGGCTACACCTTC
. TRBJ1-2 TRBV7-2 . CASSARYGYTF TGTGCCAGCAGCGCCCGCTATGGCTACACCTTC
. TRBJ2-7 TRBV10-3 . CALPGGSYEQCF TGTGCTTTGCCTGGCGGTTCCTACGAGCAGTGCTTC
few TRBJ1-1 TRBV19 . CASWDGKNTEAFF TGTGCCAGCTGGGACGGAAAGAACACTGAAGCTTTCTTT
once TRBJ2-6 TRBV7-6 . CASSLGSGANVLTF TGTGCCAGCAGCTTAGGATCTGGGGCCAACGTCCTGACTTTC
. TRBJ2-3 TRBV18 . CASSPPRATDTQYF TGTGCCAGCTCACCACCGAGAGCCACAGATACGCAGTATTTT
. TRBJ1-3 TRBV2 . CASRGGAGNTIYF TGTGCCAGCCGGGGAGGGGCTGGAAACACCATATATTTT
. TRBJ2-7 TRBV7-9 . CASSLKNSYYEQYF TGTGCCAGCAGCTTGAAGAACAGTTACTACGAGCAGTACTTC
. TRBJ2-4 TRBV10-2 . CASRRGVNLGIQYF TGCGCCAGCAGAAGGGGCGTAAATCTCGGCATTCAGTACTTC
. TRBJ2-1 TRBV6-5 . CASSYSAGTYNEQFF TGTGCCAGCAGTTACTCTGCGGGGACCTACAATGAGCAGTTCTTC
. TRBJ2-5 TRBV5-4 TRBD2 CASSPSGGRQETQYF TGTGCCAGCAGCCCTAGCGGGGGGAGACAAGAGACCCAGTACTTC
. TRBJ2-3 TRBV7-9 . CASHTWGASTDTQYF TGTGCCTCTCATACATGGGGGGCTAGCACAGATACGCAGTATTTT
. TRBJ2-3 TRBV4-3 . CASSPRDGRTDTQYF TGCGCCAGCAGCCCCCGGGACGGACGCACAGATACGCAGTATTTT
. TRBJ1-5 TRBV4-3 . CASSQVGSNQPQHF TGCGCCAGCAGCCAAGTGGGCAGCAATCAGCCCCAGCATTTT
. TRBJ2-7 TRBV28 . CASSLSDSSYEQYF TGTGCCAGCAGTTTATCGGATAGCTCCTACGAGCAGTACTTC
. TRBJ1-2 TRBV7-9 . CASSLATTNYGYTF TGTGCCAGCAGCTTAGCGACAACTAACTATGGCTACACCTTC
. TRBJ1-3 TRBV28 . CASSLWRQPSGNTIYF TGTGCCAGCAGTTTATGGCGTCAGCCCTCTGGAAACACCATATATTTT
. TRBJ2-5 TRBV4-1 . CASSPAGGGGGETQYF TGCGCCAGCAGCCCCGCAGGGGGCGGGGGTGGAGAGACCCAGTACTTC
. TRBJ2-3 TRBV27 . CASSLWLGADTQYF TGTGCCAGCAGTTTATGGTTAGGAGCAGATACGCAGTATTTT
. TRBJ1-3 TRBV5-1 TRBD1 CASSQGAYNPRNTIYF TGCGCCAGCAGCCAGGGGGCATACAACCCCCGAAACACCATATATTTT
. TRBJ2-5 TRBV5-1 . CASSLRRPQETQYF TGCGCCAGCAGCTTGAGACGGCCACAAGAGACCCAGTACTTC
. TRBJ2-5 TRBV25-1 . CASRGETQYF TGTGCCAGCAGGGGGGAGACCCAGTACTTC
. TRBJ1-5 TRBV10-2 . CASSDIGGGNNQPQHF TGCGCCAGCAGTGATATCGGGGGCGGGAATAATCAGCCCCAGCATTTT
. TRBJ1-2 TRBV10-3 . CAISVVGGVYGYTF TGTGCCATCAGTGTGGTCGGGGGGGTCTATGGCTACACCTTC
. TRBJ2-1 TRBV9 TRBD2 CASSPRSGGYNEQFF TGTGCCAGCAGCCCGAGGAGCGGGGGGTACAATGAGCAGTTCTTC
. TRBJ1-2 TRBV10-3 . CAISESTVDVFF TGTGCCATCAGTGAGTCAACCGTGGACGTTTTTTTC
. TRBJ2-1 TRBV7-9 . CASSLGYNEQFF TGTGCCAGCAGCTTGGGGTACAATGAGCAGTTCTTC
. TRBJ1-6 TRBV28 TRBD1 CASSPRTGGYNSPLHF TGTGCCAGCAGTCCAAGGACAGGGGGATATAATTCACCCCTCCACTTT
. TRBJ2-1 TRBV6-5 TRBD2 CASSRTSGVLEQFF TGTGCCAGCAGCCGGACTAGCGGGGTCTTGGAGCAGTTCTTC